The present TCR beta chain was sequenced within a study of cytomegalovirus exposure and HLA in healthy donors. Notes on the study in general: DRB1 had the most TCR associations and HLA-C the fewest, a later analysis found, with rates varying by HLA locus. TCR beta chain V- and J-gene trimming was linked, in a later analysis, to a missense variant in DCLRE1C.

PCR involved 60 Vbeta and 13 Jbeta primers. TCRdb's copy holds only in-frame clones and misses some; the assay was immunoSEQ multiplex PCR. The table has 160,000 or so clones, about 80% seen once. As to this clone: Antigen: not known.

Material for sequencing was PBMCs. The sequence derives from a woman aged 45-65 years in good health and CMV-seronegative.

The CDR3 sequence is CASSQRTSGSNNEQFF. The CDR3 coding sequence is TGCGCCAGCAGCCAGCGTACTAGCGGAAGTAACAATGAGCAGTTCTTC. The V gene is TRBV4-3, the J gene TRBJ2-1, with TRBD2 matching 8 bases. This CDR3 region has 16 residues. Germline lookup yields CDR1 LGHNA and CDR2 YSLEER. With V trimmed by 3 bases and J by 5 bases, 9 bases remained unmatched.